This T cell receptor (beta chain) was identified in a study of CD8+ T cells in alopecia areata (dated by TCRdb to the late 2010s). At the level of the whole study: High-throughput TCRbeta sequencing was used to examine T cell clonal expansion in alopecia areata in both the C3H/HeJ mouse model and human patients. The RNA source kit depended on sample type: the PAXgene miRNA kit for fixed scalp, the miRNeasy kit for PBMCs, and the RNeasy kit for mouse skin. Scalp clonality was compared among normal scalp (n=4), patchy alopecia areata scalp (n=8), and alopecia totalis/universalis scalp (n=8). On the human side, TCRbeta sequencing was run on scalp tissue and on sorted CD4+ and CD8+ peripheral blood T cells from healthy controls and from alopecia areata patients with either patchy or totalis/universalis disease. immunoSEQ multiplex PCR using 35 Vbeta forward primers and 13 Jbeta reverse primers was used to amplify TCRbeta CDR3 regions.

Worth noting for this clone: Its antigen is still unknown. Base qualities are not provided; no much larger clone lies one nucleotide away.

Between the V and J ends, shortened by 0 bases and 5 bases respectively, the junction contains 10 bases. Including cysteine and phenylalanine, the CDR3 has 13 amino acids. Only CDR3 DNA is held: 39 bases, read in frame from base 1. The germline V gene sets CDR1 to SQVTM and CDR2 to ANQGSEA. PBMCs were isolated by density centrifugation and stained for CD3, CD4 and CD8, after which CD4+ and CD8+ T cells were sorted on a FACSAria. Scalp biopsies and blood samples were provided by unaffected controls. Libraries were built with the immunoSEQ multiplex PCR assay. For TCR sequencing, RNA was extracted from every sample and reverse transcribed into cDNA to serve as template. SuperScript III was used to make first-strand cDNA, primed with a 2:1 mix of oligo-dT and random hexamers. A synthetic immune receptor repertoire was used to assess amplification bias, and residual bias was removed computationally. The authors' pipeline ran thus. After raw reads were preprocessed to remove errors, the CDR3 was defined following IMGT conventions as running from the conserved cysteine to phenylalanine. Clonality was calculated as 1 minus Shannon entropy normalized by log2 of the number of productive unique TCRs. Whether each scalp clone was CD4 or CD8 was inferred by checking scalp TCRbeta sequences against the CD4 and CD8 repertoires from sorted blood. Here the immuneACCESS table is served through TCRdb, limited to in-frame sequences with V and J called. Missing clones are a known gap in these copies; in checked studies unresolved V genes cover under half, and the rest lacks a known reason. Clonal size and the V and J genes are those of that table, whereas D and trimming came from the DNA. This sample has 110,000 or so clones in its table, and roughly two thirds of those were observed once. The top ten clones comprise around 2.8% of the sample.

Overall study outcomes, separate from this receptor: Shared TCR sequences between patients were less evident than in mice, which may be partly attributable to HLA diversity in the patient population. Unlike mouse skin, which is dominated by gammadelta T cells, normal human skin has resident alphabeta T cells that are also sequenced, and this complicates analysis of the scalp TCR repertoire. Compared with normal scalp, lesional scalp, particularly in alopecia totalis/universalis, had higher clonality and more expanded CD8+ clones, which suggests antigenic drive.

The TCR was taken from a human donor in good health. The chain is made from TRBV29-1 and TRBJ2-5; the best D guess is TRBD2, with 5 bases matching. Sequencing was carried out using CD4+ T cells sorted from blood. The CDR3 corresponds to CSVEDHGVETQYF. The sequenced DNA: TGCAGCGTTGAAGACCACGGGGTGGAGACCCAGTACTTC.